Listed below are T cell receptor beta chains from one sample, sequenced in a study of T-cell memory formation after mild COVID-19. Each CDR3 protein is one row after TCRdb ran MiXCR on the 5' RACE reads. Among 580,000 or so distinct CDR3 sequences listed, about 18% were seen once. Material for sequencing was PBMCs or a T cell subset sorted from them (not recorded which). These receptors came from an adult woman who had mild COVID-19 (a few samples of this study predate the infection). Cell type and time point are not known. CDR3s include the opening cysteine and the closing phenylalanine or tryptophan. The D gene is left open where the match is weak. A clone size is listed for some rows: how often the clone was seen (once, few, many), or a class if it is expanded.

j_call	d_call	clone_size	v_call	cdr3_nt	cdr3_aa
TRBJ1-2	NA	many	TRBV2	TGTGCCACTAACGACGGTGGGATATCTCGGTGGATCTTC	CATNDGGISRWIF
TRBJ1-1	TRBD1	few	TRBV20-1	TGCAGTGCTCAGACAGGGATCGGCACTGAAGCTTTCTTT	CSAQTGIGTEAFF
TRBJ2-7	NA	few	TRBV28	TGTGCCAGCAGTCTCAGGGTTCCGGGCGAGCAGTACTTC	CASSLRVPGEQYF
TRBJ1-5	NA	NA	TRBV6-2/TRBV6-3	TGTGCCAGCAGTCTCGGAGGGAGACATCAGCCCCAGCATTTT	CASSLGGRHQPQHF
TRBJ2-2	TRBD1	NA	TRBV19	TGTGCCAGTAGGGACGGACAGGGGTCCACCGGGGAGCTGTTTTTT	CASRDGQGSTGELFF
TRBJ2-7	TRBD1	NA	TRBV12-3/TRBV12-4	TGTGCCAGCAGTTTGCTTCTTTTGACCCCAGGGGGGCAGTACTTC	CASSLLLLTPGGQYF
TRBJ2-5	TRBD2	few	TRBV4-2	TGTGCCAGCAGCCAAAGGTCGGGAGGGCAAGAGACCCAGTACTTC	CASSQRSGGQETQYF
TRBJ2-2	TRBD2	few	TRBV7-8	TGTGCCAGCAGCGCCCGTTCTAGCGGAAACACCGGGGAGCTGTTTTTT	CASSARSSGNTGELFF
TRBJ1-1	NA	NA	TRBV7-3	TGTGCCAGCAGCTATCTGGGGGGGAATCCGAACACTGAAGCTTTCTTT	CASSYLGGNPNTEAFF
TRBJ1-3	TRBD1	NA	TRBV30	TGTGCCTGGAGTGCCGGGACAGGGTCTGGAAACACCATATATTTT	CAWSAGTGSGNTIYF
TRBJ2-1	TRBD2	few	TRBV20-1	TGCAGTGCTAGCCCGGGACTAGCGGATAATGAGCAGTTCTTC	CSASPGLADNEQFF
TRBJ2-3	TRBD2	few	TRBV6-2/TRBV6-3	TGTGCCAGCAGGAAACTAGCGGGATTGGTAGATACGCAGTATTTT	CASRKLAGLVDTQYF
TRBJ2-1	NA	NA	TRBV11-2	TGTGCCAGCAGCCCTGGAGCGGCAAGTGGGTACAATGAGCAGTTCTTC	CASSPGAASGYNEQFF
TRBJ2-7	NA	NA	TRBV7-6	TGTGCCAGCAGCTTATGGGCGGGATCTAACGACGAGCAGTACTTC	CASSLWAGSNDEQYF
TRBJ2-7	NA	many	TRBV12-3/TRBV12-4	TGTGCCAGCAGTTTAGATGGACTCGCATTCAACTTC	CASSLDGLAFNF
TRBJ2-4	TRBD1	many	TRBV20-1	TGCAGTGCTAGAGTGACAGGGGAAATTAAAAACATTCAGTACTTC	CSARVTGEIKNIQYF
TRBJ2-6	TRBD1	few	TRBV29-1	TGCAGCGTCCAGACAGGGTACGGCTCTGGGGCCAACGTCCTGACTTTC	CSVQTGYGSGANVLTF
TRBJ2-7	NA	once	TRBV6-6	TGTGCCAGCAGTTACTCGTTTGGGCTATACGAGCAGTACTTC	CASSYSFGLYEQYF
TRBJ2-1	TRBD2	few	TRBV7-9	TGTGCCAGCAGCCACGGAGCGGGAGGCAATGAGCAGTTCTTC	CASSHGAGGNEQFF
TRBJ2-7	TRBD1	few	TRBV2	TGTGCCAGCAGTGAGGCCAGGGGGCCCTACGAGCAGTACTTC	CASSEARGPYEQYF
TRBJ1-1	NA	NA	TRBV7-3	TGTGCCAGCAGCTCCCGCCCAGGCACTGAAGCTTTCTTT	CASSSRPGTEAFF
TRBJ2-1	TRBD1	NA	TRBV20-1	TGCAGTTACACCAGGGGGATGCAGCAGTTCTTC	CSYTRGMQQFF
TRBJ2-2	NA	few	TRBV3-1	TGTGCCAGCAGCCAAGTGCAAGCGGTCTTGAAGAACACCGGGGAGCTGTTTTTT	CASSQVQAVLKNTGELFF
TRBJ1-1	NA	NA	TRBV2	TGTGCCAGCAGTGCCAGTTCTGAAGCTTTCTTT	CASSASSEAFF
TRBJ2-3	TRBD2	few	TRBV4-3	TGCGCCAGCAGCCAACAAGCGGGAGGATGGTCAGATACGCAGTATTTT	CASSQQAGGWSDTQYF
TRBJ2-1	TRBD1	NA	TRBV5-1	TGCGCCAGCAGCGGGGGGACAGGGAAGGGGTACAATGAGCAGTTCTTC	CASSGGTGKGYNEQFF
TRBJ2-7	TRBD1	NA	TRBV9	TGTGCCAGCAGCGTAGACGGACAGGGGAGGCAGTACTTC	CASSVDGQGRQYF